A single sample is the source of the 31 T cell receptor beta chains below, sequenced in a study of T cells after posttransplantation cyclophosphamide. Sequenced by immunoSEQ multiplex PCR; TCRdb stores in-frame clones only, minus some. In total the sample includes 40,000 to 45,000 clones, none of them seen once. The sequencing input was PBMCs. Receptors were obtained from a man aged 40-49 years in good health, CMV-negative, and a related stem cell transplant donor.

The table lists this clone with many counts. V usage is TRBV18 and J usage is TRBJ2-1, with 10 bases identical to TRBD2. Germline assignment: CDR1 KGHSH and CDR2 LQKENI. The CDR3 runs to 15 residues. The V segment lost 2 bases and the J segment 6 bases; nucleotides outside the gene matches: 4. The CDR3, as DNA: TGTGCCAGCTCACCAGGGGCTAGCGGGAGCAATGAGCAGTTCTTC. It specifies CASSPGASGSNEQFF.

This clone came up many times. The V gene is TRBV9, the J gene TRBJ2-5; 8 nucleotides agree with TRBD2. CDR3 length equals 16 residues. V was clipped by 4 bases and J by 0 bases; unmatched bases: 8. Per germline, CDR1 SGDLS and CDR2 YYNGEE. This CDR3 reads CASSPRTSPYQETQYF. The CDR3 coding sequence is TGTGCCAGCAGCCCGCGGACTAGCCCGTACCAAGAGACCCAGTACTTC.

The V gene is TRBV7-9, the J gene TRBJ1-1, with D hard to call. Trimming removed 2 bases at V and 3 bases at J, with 7 bases between. CDR1 SEHNR and CDR2 FQNEAQ come from the germline V gene (reference sequence). This CDR3 contains 13 residues. The CDR3 coding sequence is TGTGCCAGCAGCTTATGGGAGGACACTGAAGCTTTCTTT. Translating it yields CASSLWEDTEAFF.

Many counts were recorded for this clone. The chain carries TRBV11-2 and TRBJ2-1; TRBD1 might be the D (6 bases). This CDR3 has 14 residues. V lost 5 bases to trimming and J lost 5 bases, with 13 bases between them. The germline V gene encodes CDR1 SGHAT and CDR2 FQNNGV. DNA for the CDR3: TGTGCCAGCAGCCCTCGACAGGACGACAATGAGCAGTTCTTC. This gives the protein CASSPRQDDNEQFF.

In this sample, this clone turned up many times. This chain uses TRBV7-3 with TRBJ1-1; no firm D call. Per germline, CDR1 SGHTA and CDR2 FQGTGA. V lost 2 bases to trimming and J lost 4 bases, with 17 bases between them. The CDR3 covers 16 residues. The CDR3 reads CASSLSGLISSTEAFF. DNA of the CDR3: TGTGCCAGCAGCTTATCAGGACTCATTTCCTCCACTGAAGCTTTCTTT.

This clone came up a few times. The V call is TRBV7-3, the J call TRBJ2-5, with unresolved D. CDR1 is SGHTA, CDR2 FQGTGA, per germline. The germline V and J ends were trimmed by 1 base and 0 bases, with 12 bases remaining between them. There are 16 residues in the CDR3. CDR3 in amino acids: CASSLSGALYQETQYF. The DNA for the CDR3 is TGTGCCAGCAGCTTAAGTGGAGCGTTGTACCAAGAGACCCAGTACTTC.

This clone was detected ten times or more. This sequence joins TRBV27 and TRBJ1-1, with D perhaps matching TRBD1 (5 bases). The CDR3 length is 15 residues. Trimming cost V 5 bases and J 1 base, with 14 bases left between them. CDR1 and CDR2 from the germline V gene are MNHEY and SMNVEV (reference sequence). DNA for the CDR3: TGTGCCAGCAGTCCCTTCACGACAGCGAACACTGAAGCTTTCTTT. It codes for CASSPFTTANTEAFF.

At least ten counts were recorded for this clone. The chain joins TRBV6-1 to TRBJ2-5; TRBD1 matches at 7 bases. Looked up from germline, CDR1 is MNHNS and CDR2 is SASEGT. The CDR3 extends over 14 amino acids. V was pared by 7 bases and J by 4 bases, with 9 bases of the junction left unmatched. The CDR3 sequence: CASKRGLAGETQYF. For the CDR3, the DNA is TGTGCCAGCAAGAGGGGGCTAGCTGGAGAGACCCAGTACTTC.

This clone has a handful of counts. One end of the junction fails to match germline, which may point to a read error. The J gene is TRBJ2-7, the V gene TRBV6-5; D remains ambiguous. The CDR3 extends over 14 amino acids. Germline V gene data show CDR1 as MNHEY and CDR2 as SVGAGI. The CDR3 sequence is CASTKAGSSYGQYF. The CDR3 DNA is TGTGCCAGCACTAAGGCAGGCAGCTCCTACGGGCAGTACTTC.

In this sample, this clone turned up many times. The CDR3, as DNA: TGTGCCAGCAGTTACGGGACAGGGGGACGTTCACCCCTCCACTTT. The encoded protein is CASSYGTGGRSPLHF. The J gene is TRBJ1-6, the V gene TRBV6-5; 11 bases are shared with TRBD1. This CDR3 contains 15 residues. Losses at the gene ends were 2 bases for V and 9 bases for J; bases not matched to a gene: 3. From germline, CDR1 is MNHEY and CDR2 SVGAGI.

This clone came up a few times. The chain recombines TRBV6-5 with TRBJ2-5, with D possibly TRBD2 on 7 matching bases. The CDR3 runs to 13 residues. V was clipped by 7 bases and J by 7 bases, with 16 bases between them. Germline values: CDR1 MNHEY, CDR2 SVGAGI. CDR3 in DNA: TGTGCCAGCACCGACGGGGGGCATGGGACCCAGTACTTC. Protein: CASTDGGHGTQYF.

This clone was counted at least ten times. The CDR3 DNA reads as TGTGCCAGCAGCCTGCGGGGCGGCACTGGGGAGCAGTACTTC. Translated, it gives CASSLRGGTGEQYF. The gene calls are TRBV11-2 and TRBJ2-7; weak D call: TRBD2 (6 bases). V dropped 5 bases and J dropped 7 bases, with 18 bases sitting between them. This CDR3 contains 14 residues. The germline gives CDR1 SGHAT, CDR2 FQNNGV.

Many counts were recorded for this clone. The chain employs TRBV9 and TRBJ2-3; 7 bases are shared with TRBD2. CDR1 and CDR2 (germline): SGDLS, YYNGEE. The V segment lost 3 bases and the J segment 6 bases; nucleotides outside the gene matches: 10. The CDR3 covers 15 residues. Here the CDR3 reads CASSATGAGWDTQYF. DNA of the CDR3: TGTGCCAGCAGCGCAACGGGAGCGGGATGGGATACGCAGTATTTT.

In its sample, this clone was seen many times. The chain is built from TRBV6-5 and TRBJ2-1; 13 bases match TRBD2. Trimming cost V 6 bases and J 7 bases; bases outside gene matches: 6. CDR1 is MNHEY, CDR2 SVGAGI, per germline. This CDR3 is built from 15 residues. CDR3 nucleotide sequence: TGTGCCAGCAGACCGGGACTAGCGGGGAATAATGAGCAGTTCTTC. It is translated as CASRPGLAGNNEQFF.

This clone was observed at least ten times. The gene calls are TRBV6-5 and TRBJ1-2; D may be TRBD1 (6 bases). Per the germline V gene, CDR1 is MNHEY and CDR2 is SVGAGI. This CDR3 region has 15 residues. Between the trimmed V and J ends, which lost 2 bases and 1 base, there was a span of 11 bases. CDR3 region: CASSYLGGDNYGYTF. The CDR3 bases are TGTGCCAGCAGTTACCTAGGGGGGGATAACTATGGCTACACCTTC.

This clone was recorded many times. J is TRBJ1-1 and V is TRBV6-5; D not certain. The germline gives CDR1 MNHEY, CDR2 SVGAGI. The CDR3 has 13 amino acids. The ends were cut back, 4 bases at V and 4 bases at J, with 10 bases in the middle. As DNA, the CDR3 is TGTGCCAGCAGTTTGACACAGTTCACTGAAGCTTTCTTT. Translating it yields CASSLTQFTEAFF.

The sample holds many counts of this clone. The V call is TRBV6-6, the J call TRBJ2-1; tentatively, D is TRBD1 (6 bases). Germline V gene data show CDR1 as MNHNY and CDR2 as SVGAGI (reference sequence). Trimming took off 2 bases at V and 0 bases at J, with 8 bases between the two ends. The CDR3 has 15 residues. This CDR3 reads CASSYDRSSYNEQFF. DNA for the CDR3: TGTGCCAGCAGTTACGACAGGAGCTCCTACAATGAGCAGTTCTTC.

This clone appeared many times. The gene calls are TRBV19 and TRBJ1-1; D is perhaps TRBD1 (5 bases). The CDR3 is 18 amino acids. V was shortened by 4 bases and J by 1 base, with 22 bases between the two germline ends. Germline CDR1 is LNHDA and CDR2 is SQIVND (reference sequence). In DNA, the CDR3 is TGTGCCAGTAGTAAACGTGGCCGTGCCGTTGGACAGAACACTGAAGCTTTCTTT. Encoded protein: CASSKRGRAVGQNTEAFF.

This clone was counted ten times or more. The J gene is TRBJ2-3, the V gene TRBV6-1; 7 nucleotides match TRBD2. The CDR3 is 16 amino acids. The V gene's germline CDR1 is MNHNS and CDR2 SASEGT. Unmatched junction bases numbered 13, after V lost 4 bases and J lost 6 bases. The CDR3 region is CASSATSLAEGDTQYF. The CDR3 region has the DNA TGTGCCAGCAGTGCAACCTCGCTAGCGGAGGGGGATACGCAGTATTTT.

This clone was counted ten times or more. The sample holds other DNA sequences that translate to the same CDR3. The rearrangement joins TRBV10-3 to TRBJ2-2, with D unclear. CDR1 is ENHRY and CDR2 is SYGVKD in the germline V gene. V dropped 4 bases and J dropped 0 bases, with 12 bases sitting between them. CDR3 size: 16 residues. CDR3 sequence (DNA): TGTGCCATCAGTGGAGATAAACCCTCGAACACCGGGGAGCTGTTTTTT. It is translated as CAISGDKPSNTGELFF.

There are a few counts of this clone. This chain joins TRBV18 and TRBJ2-1; possibly TRBD1 for D (5 bases). Per the germline V gene, CDR1 is KGHSH and CDR2 is LQKENI. Between the trimmed V and J ends, which lost 6 bases and 4 bases, there was a span of 10 bases. The CDR3 spans 13 residues. CDR3 loop: CASSRQKYNEQFF. CDR3 nucleotides: TGTGCCAGCTCGCGACAGAAGTACAATGAGCAGTTCTTC.

This clone was seen at least ten times. DNA for the CDR3: TGTGCCAGCAGCTTAGGCCCAGGGGCTTACGTC. Protein product: CASSLGPGAYV. This sequence joins TRBV7-4 and TRBJ2-7, with D perhaps matching TRBD1 (6 bases). In germline, CDR1 is SGHVT, CDR2 SQSDAQ. The ends were cut back, 1 base at V and 13 bases at J, with 11 bases in the middle. There are 11 residues in the CDR3.

There are many counts of this clone. The gene calls are TRBV7-8 and TRBJ2-5; D gene unclear. There are 13 residues in the CDR3. Trimming removed 6 bases from V and 3 bases from J, with 11 bases in between. The germline CDR1 and CDR2 sequences are SGHVS and FQNEAQ. The CDR3 DNA sequence: TGTGCCAGCAGTTCGCGGTTGAAAGAGACCCAGTACTTC. This codes for CASSSRLKETQYF.

This clone was seen many times. The chain carries TRBV5-1 and TRBJ2-3; no definite D call. Germline lookup yields CDR1 SGHRS and CDR2 YFSETQ. CDR3 length: 13 residues. V was pared by 0 bases and J by 4 bases, with 6 bases between. The CDR3 sequence is CASSLALADTQYF. CDR3 DNA: TGCGCCAGCAGCTTGGCCCTCGCAGATACGCAGTATTTT.

This clone occurred a few times. The V call is TRBV9, the J call TRBJ2-5, with 8 positions matching TRBD2. After removal of 3 bases from V and 4 bases from J, the junction contained 8 bases not matched to a gene. Germline V gene sequence: CDR1 SGDLS, CDR2 YYNGEE. The CDR3 has 15 residues. The CDR3 region is CASSEQSGGGETQYF. The CDR3 nucleotides are TGTGCCAGCAGCGAACAGAGCGGGGGCGGAGAGACCCAGTACTTC.

This clone was found many times. The chain joins TRBV6-5 to TRBJ1-4, with D possibly matching TRBD1 (5 bases). V lost 0 bases, J lost 3 bases, and 11 bases lay in between. The germline gives CDR1 MNHEY, CDR2 SVGAGI. The CDR3 runs 16 residues. CDR3 bases: TGTGCCAGCAGTTACTCGGGGGGAACTTCTAATGAAAAACTGTTTTTT. Translation: CASSYSGGTSNEKLFF.

This clone was picked up many times. This chain connects TRBV10-3 to TRBJ1-6; no clear D. The CDR3 consists of 14 residues. V was pared by 10 bases and J by 9 bases, with 19 bases between. Germline CDR1 and CDR2: ENHRY and SYGVKD. CDR3 sequence: CATTGQERVSPLHF. CDR3 nucleotides: TGTGCCACCACCGGCCAGGAAAGAGTTTCACCCCTCCACTTT.

This clone was found many times. This chain joins TRBV7-6 and TRBJ1-1; 9 bases agree with TRBD1. CDR3 length: 16 residues. V trimming: 0 bases; J trimming: 1 base; junction bases outside the gene matches: 3. CDR1 is SGHVS and CDR2 is FNYEAQ in the germline V gene. The CDR3 DNA reads TGTGCCAGCAGCTTAGCGGTGGGACAGGGGAACACTGAAGCTTTCTTT. Translated, it gives CASSLAVGQGNTEAFF.

This clone was detected ten times or more. The rearrangement uses TRBV18 and TRBJ2-7, with 10 bases fitting TRBD2. Germline CDR1 and CDR2: KGHSH and LQKENI. This CDR3 comprises 15 residues. V was clipped by 4 bases and J by 1 base; unmatched bases: 4. CDR3 residues: CASSQEAGGSYEQYV. In DNA, the CDR3 is TGTGCCAGCTCACAAGAAGCGGGAGGGTCCTACGAGCAGTACGTC.

This clone was detected ten times or more. The chain is built from TRBV2 and TRBJ1-2, with 8 bases aligning to TRBD1. The CDR3 spans 16 residues. The J segment lost 4 bases and the V segment lost 6 bases, leaving 13 bases of the junction unmatched. Germline values: CDR1 SNHLY, CDR2 FYNNEI. CDR3 residues: CASRTTIQGAGYGYTF. The CDR3 DNA is TGTGCCAGCAGAACAACTATTCAGGGGGCAGGCTATGGCTACACCTTC.

This clone has ten or more counts. The chain recombines TRBV7-9 with TRBJ2-2; possibly TRBD1 for D (6 bases). The CDR3 covers 16 residues. CDR1 SEHNR and CDR2 FQNEAQ come from the germline V gene (reference sequence). The ends were cut back, 5 bases at V and 6 bases at J, with 19 bases in the middle. CDR3 in DNA: TGTGCCAGCAGCGTGGCCCTGCCAGGGGTTCCCGGGGAGCTGTTTTTT. Translating gives CASSVALPGVPGELFF. Together with reference TRBV7-9 and TRBJ2-2, the CDR3 gives the full variable domain: DTGVSQNPRHKITKRGQNVTFRCDPISEHNRLYWYRQTLGQGPEFLTYFQNEAQLEKSRLLSDRFSAERPKGSFSTLEIQRTEQGDSAMYLCASSVALPGVPGELFFGEGSRLTVL.